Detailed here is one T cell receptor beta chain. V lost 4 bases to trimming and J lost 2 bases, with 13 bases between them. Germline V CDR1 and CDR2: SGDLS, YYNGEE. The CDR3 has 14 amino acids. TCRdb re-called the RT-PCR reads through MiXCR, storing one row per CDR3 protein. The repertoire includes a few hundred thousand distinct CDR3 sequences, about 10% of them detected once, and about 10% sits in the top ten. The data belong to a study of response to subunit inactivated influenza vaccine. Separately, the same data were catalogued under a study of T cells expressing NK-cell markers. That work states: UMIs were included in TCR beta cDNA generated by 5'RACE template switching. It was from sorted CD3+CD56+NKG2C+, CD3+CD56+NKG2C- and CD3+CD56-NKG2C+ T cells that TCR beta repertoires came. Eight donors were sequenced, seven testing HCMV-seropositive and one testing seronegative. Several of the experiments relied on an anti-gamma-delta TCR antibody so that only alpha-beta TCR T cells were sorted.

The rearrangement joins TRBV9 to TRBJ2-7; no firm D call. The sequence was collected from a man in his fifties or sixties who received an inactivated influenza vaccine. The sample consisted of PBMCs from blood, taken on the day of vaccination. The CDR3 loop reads CASSPRAEPYEQYF. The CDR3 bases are TGTGCCAGCAGCCCCCGGGCCGAGCCCTACGAGCAGTACTTC.